The 23 T cell receptor beta chains in this list originate from one sample, sequenced in a study of identifying expanded T cells in peripheral blood. Assay used: immunoSEQ multiplex PCR; TCRdb lists only in-frame clones, some missing. The data contain about 78,000 clones, roughly 81% of them singletons. The sequenced material came from blood. The source of these receptors is a person between 18 and 75 years old in good health.

J is TRBJ2-3 and V is TRBV1; whether TRBD2, the table's D call, matches the DNA was not checked. TRBV1 is flagged as a pseudogene. This CDR3 spans 17 amino acids. CDR3 residues: CTSSQDHSGRAVDTQYF. The DNA for the CDR3 is TGCACCAGCAGCCAAGATCATAGCGGGAGGGCCGTAGATACGCAGTATTTT.

The CDR3 sequence is CASSVGLGQETQYF. CDR3 DNA sequence: TGTGCCAGCAGCGTAGGTTTAGGGCAAGAGACCCAGTACTTC. This chain uses TRBV9 with TRBJ2-5; D uncertain. CDR1 and CDR2 (germline): SGDLS, YYNGEE. This CDR3 contains 14 residues. Trimming took 0 bases from V and 2 from J, leaving 8 bases between them.

This clone occurred once. The chain links TRBV28 to TRBJ2-3, with 11 bases matching TRBD2. V gave up 5 bases and J gave up 0 bases; unmatched junction bases: 13. The CDR3 totals 19 residues. Germline CDR1 reads MDHEN; CDR2 reads SYDVKM. CDR3 protein: CASSLKLGLADTSTDTQYF. As DNA, the CDR3 is TGTGCCAGCAGTCTAAAGCTGGGACTAGCGGATACTAGCACAGATACGCAGTATTTT.

V is TRBV28 and J is TRBJ1-2; D perhaps matches TRBD1 (5 bases). The CDR3 extends over 14 amino acids. Germline V lookup: CDR1 MDHEN, CDR2 SYDVKM. Trimming took off 3 bases at V and 4 bases at J, with 12 bases between the two ends. The CDR3 here is CASSFGGDFYGYTF. In DNA, the CDR3 is TGTGCCAGCAGTTTTGGGGGAGATTTCTATGGCTACACCTTC.

The gene calls are TRBV27 and TRBJ2-1, with TRBD2 matching over 13 bases. V trimming: 4 bases; J trimming: 3 bases; junction bases outside the gene matches: 9. Germline CDR1 MNHEY, CDR2 SMNVEV (reference sequence). This CDR3 spans 18 amino acids. As DNA, the CDR3 is TGTGCCAGCAGTTGGACTAGCGGGAGACGGGGTGACTACAATGAGCAGTTCTTC. Its translation: CASSWTSGRRGDYNEQFF.

A remark on this clone: The junction departs from the called germline gene at one end, perhaps through a read error. This sequence joins TRBV5-4 and TRBJ2-7, with D perhaps TRBD2 (7 bases). The CDR3 totals 15 residues. Germline V gene lookup returns CDR1 SGHNT and CDR2 YYREEE (reference sequence). The CDR3 is CASSQDRGGIYEQYF. In DNA, the CDR3 is TGCGCCAGCAGCCAAGATAGGGGGGGTATTTACGAGCAGTACTTC. Supplemented by reference TRBV5-4 and TRBJ2-7, the full variable domain reads ETGVTQSPTHLIKTRGQQVTLRCSSQSGHNTVSWYQQALGQGPQFIFQYYREEENGRGNFPPRFSGLQFPNYSSELNVNALELDDSALYLCASSQDRGGIYEQYFGPGTRLTVT.

This chain uses TRBV9 with TRBJ1-2; D gene uncertain. Germline values: CDR1 SGDLS, CDR2 YYNGEE. V was pared by 0 bases and J by 3 bases, with 12 bases between. The CDR3 runs 15 residues. CDR3 loop: CASSVESGRDYGYTF. The CDR3 DNA is TGTGCCAGCAGCGTAGAATCCGGGAGGGACTATGGCTACACCTTC.

V is TRBV28 and J is TRBJ2-7; perhaps TRBD2 as D (7 bases). V gave up 6 bases and J gave up 0 bases, with 18 bases separating them. The CDR3 covers 16 residues. CDR1 is MDHEN and CDR2 is SYDVKM in the germline V gene. The CDR3 DNA reads as TGTGCCAGCAGCCAATCGGGGGGCCCATTCTCCTACGAGCAGTACTTC. This sequence encodes CASSQSGGPFSYEQYF.

The J gene is TRBJ1-3, the V gene TRBV28; 8 nucleotides match TRBD1. The CDR3 length is 16 residues. The trim removed 7 bases at V and 2 bases at J, leaving 10 bases unmatched. CDR1 MDHEN and CDR2 SYDVKM come from the germline V gene. Written as DNA, the CDR3 is TGTGCCAGCACCATGGGGGCAGGGGGCACTGGAAACACCATATATTTT. It codes for CASTMGAGGTGNTIYF.

The chain has TRBV6-1 and TRBJ1-1; 7 positions match TRBD1. Germline values: CDR1 MNHNS, CDR2 SASEGT. The V and J ends lost 2 bases and 4 bases, in that order; junction bases with no gene match: 7. The CDR3 sequence is 15 residues long. CDR3 sequence (DNA): TGTGCCAGCAGTGAAAATTGGAAGGGGGCCACTGAAGCTTTCTTT. This encodes CASSENWKGATEAFF.

The chain links TRBV19 to TRBJ2-3; no firm D call. In germline, CDR1 is LNHDA, CDR2 SQIVND (reference sequence). This CDR3 region has 15 residues. Deletions cut 4 bases from V and 0 bases from J, with 11 bases between. DNA for the CDR3: TGTGCCAGTAGTACCTTTTTCCTTAGCACAGATACGCAGTATTTT. Amino acid sequence: CASSTFFLSTDTQYF.

The genes are TRBV7-2 and TRBJ1-4; D unclear. Deletions cut 3 bases from V and 7 bases from J, with 15 bases between. Germline V lookup: CDR1 SGHTA, CDR2 FQGNSA. The CDR3 extends over 15 amino acids. The CDR3 DNA reads as TGTGCCAGCAGCTTTCAGCAGGCACTGGTTGAAAAACTGTTTTTT. Protein sequence: CASSFQQALVEKLFF.

V gene TRBV6-5 combines with J gene TRBJ1-2; D perhaps matches TRBD1 (6 bases). This CDR3 has 12 residues. Germline CDR1 is MNHEY and CDR2 is SVGAGI. V lost 2 bases to trimming and J lost 14 bases, with 15 bases between them. The CDR3 DNA reads as TGTGCCAGCAGTTACGCGCCCAGGGGTAGAACCTTC. Amino acids: CASSYAPRGRTF.

The chain couples TRBV5-1 to TRBJ2-2; tentatively, D is TRBD2 (5 bases). The CDR3 has 16 residues. CDR1 and CDR2 (germline): SGHRS, YFSETQ. V lost 0 bases to trimming and J lost 0 bases, with 9 bases between them. CDR3 sequence: CASSLAGFSNTGELFF. For the CDR3, the DNA is TGCGCCAGCAGCTTGGCGGGGTTCTCGAACACCGGGGAGCTGTTTTTT.

This clone has at least ten counts. The V and J genes are TRBV19 and TRBJ2-1; 12 bases fit TRBD2. CDR1 and CDR2 from the germline V gene are LNHDA and SQIVND (reference sequence). Trimming at V came to 4 bases and at J to 4 bases, leaving 5 bases not matched to a gene. This CDR3 is 16 amino acids long. In DNA form, the CDR3 reads TGTGCCAGTAGTAAGTCAGGACTAGCGGGATACAATGAGCAGTTCTTC. It codes for CASSKSGLAGYNEQFF.

The J gene is TRBJ2-7, the V gene TRBV4-3; 10 bases map to TRBD2. Germline assignment: CDR1 LGHNA and CDR2 YSLEER. V shed 3 bases, J shed 2 bases, and the junction held 22 bases outside the gene matches. There are 21 residues in the CDR3. CDR3 sequence: CASSHLPGGSGRRPDPYEQYF. DNA of the CDR3: TGCGCCAGCAGCCACCTACCTGGCGGTAGCGGGAGGAGACCGGACCCCTACGAGCAGTACTTC.

The chain couples TRBV6-5 to TRBJ1-4, with D possibly matching TRBD1 (6 bases). Germline V CDR1 and CDR2: MNHEY, SVGAGI. V gave up 2 bases and J gave up 2 bases, with 12 bases separating them. This CDR3 comprises 16 residues. The CDR3 bases are TGTGCCAGCAGTTACAAGGGGGTTTCTACTAATGAAAAACTGTTTTTT. Amino acid sequence: CASSYKGVSTNEKLFF.

The chain has TRBV28 and TRBJ1-2; D is undetermined. Looked up from germline, CDR1 is MDHEN and CDR2 is SYDVKM. The CDR3 has 12 residues. The V and J ends lost 6 bases and 0 bases respectively, with 5 bases between them. The CDR3 is CASSGTNYGYTF. The CDR3 bases are TGTGCCAGCAGCGGAACTAACTATGGCTACACCTTC.

The chain couples TRBV7-9 to TRBJ2-3; unclear D gene. The CDR3 has 16 residues. From germline, CDR1 is SEHNR and CDR2 FQNEAQ (reference sequence). Trimming removed 3 bases at V and 0 bases at J, with 13 bases between. The CDR3 DNA is TGTGCCAGCAGCTTGTCCAGACAATTTAGCACAGATACGCAGTATTTT. This encodes CASSLSRQFSTDTQYF.

The V call is TRBV6-4, the J call TRBJ2-1; D perhaps matches TRBD1 (5 bases). Trimming removed 3 bases at V and 2 bases at J, with 5 bases between. This CDR3 has 13 amino acids. The germline gives CDR1 MRHNA, CDR2 SNTAGT. This CDR3 is CASSEDTYNEQFF. DNA for the CDR3: TGTGCCAGCAGTGAGGACACCTACAATGAGCAGTTCTTC.

V usage is TRBV7-2 and J usage is TRBJ2-3; D remains ambiguous. Germline V gene lookup returns CDR1 SGHTA and CDR2 FQGNSA. This CDR3 is built from 13 residues. The V end lost 7 bases, the J end lost 4 bases, and 12 bases lay between the germline ends. The CDR3 bases are TGTGCCAGCACCGAGGTGGGTGCAGATACGCAGTATTTT. This translates into CASTEVGADTQYF.

This clone was counted only a few times. The chain links TRBV7-3 to TRBJ2-7; D not resolved. The CDR3 loop spans 14 amino acids. The germline V gene has CDR1 SGHTA and CDR2 FQGTGA. V gave up 5 bases and J gave up 2 bases, with 13 bases separating them. The chain's CDR3 is CASSQRDGTYEQYF. In nucleotides, the CDR3 is TGTGCCAGCAGCCAAAGAGACGGAACCTACGAGCAGTACTTC.

This chain uses TRBV4-2 with TRBJ1-4; D may be TRBD1 (5 bases). The V gene lost 4 bases and the J gene lost 8 bases, with 23 bases spanning the gap. This CDR3 region has 17 residues. Germline V gives CDR1 LGHNA, CDR2 YNFKEQ. The CDR3 is CASSPNPRGDIGEKLFF. The CDR3 DNA sequence: TGTGCCAGCAGCCCGAACCCCCGGGGGGATATAGGGGAAAAACTGTTTTTT.